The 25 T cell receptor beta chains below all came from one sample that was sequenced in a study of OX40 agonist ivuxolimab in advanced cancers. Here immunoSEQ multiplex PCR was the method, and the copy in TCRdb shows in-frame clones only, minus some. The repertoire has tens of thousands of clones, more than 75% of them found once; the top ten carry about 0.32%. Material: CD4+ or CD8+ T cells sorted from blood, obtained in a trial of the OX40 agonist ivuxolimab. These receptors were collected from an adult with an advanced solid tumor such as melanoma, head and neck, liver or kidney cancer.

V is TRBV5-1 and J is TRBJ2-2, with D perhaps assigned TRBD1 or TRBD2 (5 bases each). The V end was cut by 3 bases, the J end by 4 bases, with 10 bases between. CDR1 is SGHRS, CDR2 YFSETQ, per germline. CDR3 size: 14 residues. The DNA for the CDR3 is TGCGCCAGCAGCTCAGAGGGGAGCACCGGGGAGCTGTTTTTT. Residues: CASSSEGSTGELFF.

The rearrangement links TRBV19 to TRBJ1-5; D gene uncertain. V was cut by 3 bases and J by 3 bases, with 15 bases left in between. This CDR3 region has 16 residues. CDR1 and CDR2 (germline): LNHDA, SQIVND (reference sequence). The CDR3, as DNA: TGTGCCAGTAGTATGCGTCTCGGACGGGACAATCAGCCCCAGCATTTT. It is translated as CASSMRLGRDNQPQHF.

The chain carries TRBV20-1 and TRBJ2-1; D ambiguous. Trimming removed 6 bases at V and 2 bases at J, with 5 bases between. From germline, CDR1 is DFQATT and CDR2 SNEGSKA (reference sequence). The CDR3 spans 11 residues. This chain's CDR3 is CSAPAYNEQFF. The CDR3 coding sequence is TGCAGTGCCCCGGCCTACAATGAGCAGTTCTTC.

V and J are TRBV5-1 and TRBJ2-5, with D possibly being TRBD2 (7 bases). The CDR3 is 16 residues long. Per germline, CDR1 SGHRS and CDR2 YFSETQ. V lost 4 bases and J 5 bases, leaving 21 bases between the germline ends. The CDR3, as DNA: TGCGCCAGCAGCCCCAACGGTGGGGGGGGCCAGGAGACCCAGTACTTC. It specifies CASSPNGGGGQETQYF.

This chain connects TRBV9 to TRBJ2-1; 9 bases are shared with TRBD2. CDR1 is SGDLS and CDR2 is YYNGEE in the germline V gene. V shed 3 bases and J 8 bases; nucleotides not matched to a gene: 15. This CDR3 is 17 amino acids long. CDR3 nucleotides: TGTGCCAGCAGCGCCGACCCGAGGACTAGCGCGGACTATGAGCAGTTCTTC. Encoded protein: CASSADPRTSADYEQFF.

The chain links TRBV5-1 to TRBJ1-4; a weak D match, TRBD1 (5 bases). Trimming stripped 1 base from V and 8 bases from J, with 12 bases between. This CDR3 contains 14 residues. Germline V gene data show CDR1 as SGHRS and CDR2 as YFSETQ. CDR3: CASSLSGIREKLFF. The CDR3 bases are TGCGCCAGCAGCTTGTCAGGGATTAGGGAAAAACTGTTTTTT.

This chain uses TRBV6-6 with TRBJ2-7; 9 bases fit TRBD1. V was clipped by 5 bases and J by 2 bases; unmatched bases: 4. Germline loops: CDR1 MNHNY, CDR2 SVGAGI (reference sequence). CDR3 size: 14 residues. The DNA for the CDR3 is TGTGCCAGCAGTCGGACAGGGGCAACCTACGAGCAGTACTTC. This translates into CASSRTGATYEQYF.

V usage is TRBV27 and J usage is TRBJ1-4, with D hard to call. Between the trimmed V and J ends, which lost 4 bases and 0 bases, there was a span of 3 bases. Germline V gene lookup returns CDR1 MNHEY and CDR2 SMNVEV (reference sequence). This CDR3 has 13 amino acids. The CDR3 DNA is TGTGCCAGCAGTTCTGCAACTAATGAAAAACTGTTTTTT. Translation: CASSSATNEKLFF.

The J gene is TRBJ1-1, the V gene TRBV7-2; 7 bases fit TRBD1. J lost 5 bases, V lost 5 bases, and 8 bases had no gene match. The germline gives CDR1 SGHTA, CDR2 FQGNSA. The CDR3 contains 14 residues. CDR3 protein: CASSPHRGKTEAFF. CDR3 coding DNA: TGTGCCAGCAGCCCTCACAGGGGCAAAACTGAAGCTTTCTTT. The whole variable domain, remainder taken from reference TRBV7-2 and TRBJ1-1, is GAGVSQSPSNKVTEKGKDVELRCDPISGHTALYWYRQSLGQGLEFLIYFQGNSAPDKSGLPSDRFSAERTGGSVSTLTIQRTQQEDSAVYLCASSPHRGKTEAFFGQGTRLTVV.

The CDR3 protein is CASSPGTSGGELFF. CDR3 DNA sequence: TGTGCCAGCAGCCCGGGGACCTCCGGGGGGGAGCTGTTTTTT. V usage is TRBV9 and J usage is TRBJ2-2; D could derive from TRBD1 or TRBD2 (5 bases each). CDR1 is SGDLS, CDR2 YYNGEE, per germline. The CDR3 runs 14 residues. Trimming removed 4 bases at V and 8 bases at J, with 15 bases between.

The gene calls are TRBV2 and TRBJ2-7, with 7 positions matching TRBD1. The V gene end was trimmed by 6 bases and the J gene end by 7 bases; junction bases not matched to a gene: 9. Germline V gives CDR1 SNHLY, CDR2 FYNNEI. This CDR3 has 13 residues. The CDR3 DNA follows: TGTGCCAGCAGCCCAGAGAGGGACAGAGAGCAGTACTTC. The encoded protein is CASSPERDREQYF. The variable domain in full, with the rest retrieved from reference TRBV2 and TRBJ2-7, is EPEVTQTPSHQVTQMGQEVILRCVPISNHLYFYWYRQILGQKVEFLVSFYNNEISEKSEIFDDQFSVERPDGSNFTLKIRSTKLEDSAMYFCASSPERDREQYFGPGTRLTVT.

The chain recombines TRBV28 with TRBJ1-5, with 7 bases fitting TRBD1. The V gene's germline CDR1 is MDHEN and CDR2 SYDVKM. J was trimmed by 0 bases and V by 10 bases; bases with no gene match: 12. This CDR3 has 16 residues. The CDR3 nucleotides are TGTGCCACCAGGCCCGCAGGGGGGAATAGCAATCAGCCCCAGCATTTT. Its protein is CATRPAGGNSNQPQHF.

The CDR3 sequence: CASSYGTNTEAFF. The CDR3 coding sequence is TGTGCCAGCAGTTACGGGACGAACACTGAAGCTTTCTTT. The V and J genes are TRBV6-5 and TRBJ1-1; D is possibly TRBD1 (5 bases). The CDR3 totals 13 residues. Germline V gene sequence: CDR1 MNHEY, CDR2 SVGAGI. V lost 2 bases, J lost 1 base, and 5 bases lay in between.

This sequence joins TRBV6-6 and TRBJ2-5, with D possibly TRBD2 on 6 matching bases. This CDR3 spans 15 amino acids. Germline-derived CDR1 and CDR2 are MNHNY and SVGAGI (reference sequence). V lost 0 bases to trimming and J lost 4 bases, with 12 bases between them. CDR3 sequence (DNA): TGTGCCAGCAGTTACTCCGGACTAACCACAGAGACCCAGTACTTC. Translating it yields CASSYSGLTTETQYF.

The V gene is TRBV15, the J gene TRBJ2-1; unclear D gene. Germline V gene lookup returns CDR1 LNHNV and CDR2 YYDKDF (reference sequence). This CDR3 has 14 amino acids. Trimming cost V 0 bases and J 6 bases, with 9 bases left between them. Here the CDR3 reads CATSREIDSNEQFF. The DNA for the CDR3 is TGTGCCACCAGCAGAGAAATCGATAGCAATGAGCAGTTCTTC.

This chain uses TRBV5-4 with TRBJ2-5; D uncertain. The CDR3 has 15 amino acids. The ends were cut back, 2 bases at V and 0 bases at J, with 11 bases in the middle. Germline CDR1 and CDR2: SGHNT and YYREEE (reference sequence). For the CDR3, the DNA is TGTGCCAGCAGCTTATCCCCGGCGAACCAAGAGACCCAGTACTTC. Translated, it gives CASSLSPANQETQYF.

This CDR3 reads CASSFLSGTEGYTF. CDR3 coding DNA: TGTGCCAGCAGTTTTCTCTCGGGGACAGAAGGCTACACCTTC. This chain links TRBV28 with TRBJ1-2, with 7 nucleotides matching TRBD1. V lost 3 bases, J lost 8 bases, and 9 bases stayed unmatched. Germline values: CDR1 MDHEN, CDR2 SYDVKM. This CDR3 is 14 amino acids long.

CDR3 region: CASSDGLGVYEQYV. CDR3 nucleotides: TGTGCCAGCAGTGACGGCCTGGGGGTCTACGAGCAGTACGTC. The chain employs TRBV6-4 and TRBJ2-7, with D possibly called TRBD1 or TRBD2 (5 bases each). CDR3 length equals 14 residues. V lost 2 bases to trimming and J lost 3 bases, with 11 bases between them. The V gene's germline CDR1 is MRHNA and CDR2 SNTAGT.

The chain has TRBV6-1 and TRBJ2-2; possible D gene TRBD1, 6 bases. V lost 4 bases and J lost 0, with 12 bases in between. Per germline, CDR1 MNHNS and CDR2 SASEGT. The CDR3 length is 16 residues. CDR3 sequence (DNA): TGTGCCAGCAGTGTTCAGGGGCCGGCGAACACCGGGGAGCTGTTTTTT. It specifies CASSVQGPANTGELFF.

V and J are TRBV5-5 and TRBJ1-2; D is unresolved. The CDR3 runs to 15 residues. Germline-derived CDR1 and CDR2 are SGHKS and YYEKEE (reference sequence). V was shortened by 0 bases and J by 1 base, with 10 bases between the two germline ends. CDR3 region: CASSLGGSLNYGYTF. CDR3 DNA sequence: TGTGCCAGCAGCTTGGGCGGATCACTTAACTATGGCTACACCTTC.

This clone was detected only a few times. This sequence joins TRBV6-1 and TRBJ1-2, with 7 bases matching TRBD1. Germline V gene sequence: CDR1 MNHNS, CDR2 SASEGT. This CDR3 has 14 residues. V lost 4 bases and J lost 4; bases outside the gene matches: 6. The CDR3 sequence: CASSGQGYSYGYTF. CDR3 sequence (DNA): TGTGCCAGCAGTGGACAGGGATACTCCTATGGCTACACCTTC.

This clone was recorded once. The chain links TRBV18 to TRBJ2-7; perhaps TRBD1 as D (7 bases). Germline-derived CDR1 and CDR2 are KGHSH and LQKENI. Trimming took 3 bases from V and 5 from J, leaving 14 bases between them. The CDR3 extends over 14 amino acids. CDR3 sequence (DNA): TGTGCCAGCTCACCCAACAGGGGCGGGGACGAGCAGTACTTC. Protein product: CASSPNRGGDEQYF.

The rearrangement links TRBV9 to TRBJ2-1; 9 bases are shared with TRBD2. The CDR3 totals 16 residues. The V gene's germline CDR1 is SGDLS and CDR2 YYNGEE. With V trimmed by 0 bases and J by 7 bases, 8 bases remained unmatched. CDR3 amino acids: CASSVVGSGGGNEQFF. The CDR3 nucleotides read TGTGCCAGCAGCGTAGTTGGTAGCGGGGGTGGGAATGAGCAGTTCTTC.

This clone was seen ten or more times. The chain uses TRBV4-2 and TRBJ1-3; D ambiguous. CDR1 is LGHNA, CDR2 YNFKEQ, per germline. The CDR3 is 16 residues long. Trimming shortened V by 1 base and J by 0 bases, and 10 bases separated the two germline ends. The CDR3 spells CASSQVSPNSGNTIYF. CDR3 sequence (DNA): TGTGCCAGCAGCCAAGTATCACCGAACTCTGGAAACACCATATATTTT.

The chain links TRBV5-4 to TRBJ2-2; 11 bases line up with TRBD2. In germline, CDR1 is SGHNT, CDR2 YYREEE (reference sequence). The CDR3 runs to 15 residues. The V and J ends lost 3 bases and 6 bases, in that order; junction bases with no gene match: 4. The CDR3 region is CASSYSGRAPGELFF. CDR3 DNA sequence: TGTGCCAGCAGCTATAGCGGGAGGGCACCCGGGGAGCTGTTTTTT.